This T cell receptor (beta chain) was sequenced for a study of CD8+ T cells in alopecia areata. Notes on the study in general: As there was one nonresponder, how baseline CD8+ expansion relates to response remains uncertain.

The V gene's germline CDR1 is MGHRA and CDR2 YSYEKL. The CDR3 is 15 amino acids. V gave up 4 bases and J gave up 3 bases, with 16 bases separating them. Treatment in this sample: oral pan-JAK inhibitor, 5-10 mg twice daily. PBMCs served as the source from which CD4+ and CD8+ T cells were sorted. As for this clone: Its cognate antigen is unknown.

RNA was extracted and reverse transcribed into cDNA as the sequencing template. TCRdb's table, derived via immunoSEQ multiplex PCR, lists solely in-frame clones and lacks some. Among about 140,000 clones listed, around 83% were seen once. V usage is TRBV4-1 and J usage is TRBJ2-7; D is possibly TRBD1 (5 bases). Here the sequenced sample was CD8+ T cells sorted from blood, taken at week 4, from a patient treated with tofacitinib. This clonotype was sampled from a human donor with alopecia areata. The CDR3 DNA reads as TGCGCCAGCAGCCCCTTATTTCAGGGTAACTACGAGCAGTACTTC. Translated: CASSPLFQGNYEQYF.